This TCR beta chain was captured by sequencing in a study of STAT5B mutations in CD4+ large granular lymphocyte leukemia. Findings and caveats of the study: Without HLA matching, higher CD4+ than CD8+ T-LGLL clonality could reflect small sample size.

The CDR3 is 17 residues long. Trimming pared 3 bases from V and 2 bases from J, leaving 17 bases between. Germline V gene data show CDR1 as LNHDA and CDR2 as SQIVND (reference sequence). TCRdb keeps only in-frame clones here, not all; method: immunoSEQ multiplex PCR. The sample contains 30,000 to 35,000 clones, over 65% of which appear only once. With regard to this clone: Its target is not known.

This receptor was taken from a human donor in good health. The material sequenced was CD4+ T cells from blood buffy coats. V gene TRBV19 combines with J gene TRBJ1-5, with D possibly TRBD1 on 5 matching bases. This chain's CDR3 is CASSIGLGTKGNQPQHF. The DNA of the CDR3 is TGTGCCAGTAGTATTGGTTTGGGGACCAAAGGCAATCAGCCCCAGCATTTT.